This is a list of T cell receptor beta chains from one sample in a study of blood T cell repertoires in COVID-19. Generated by immunoSEQ multiplex PCR, the TCRdb table keeps only in-frame clones and is missing some. The table records 200,000 to 250,000 clones, around 90% of them present only once. Sequenced input: PBMCs or T cells enriched from blood (not recorded which). Every receptor here comes from a young woman with acute COVID-19. The CDR3 runs from the conserved cysteine through the conserved F or W. The D gene is left open where the match is weak. Only some rows state a clone size, as once, few, many or a class for expanded clones.

v_gene: TRBV19
len: 11
abundance: .
d_gene: TRBD1
j_gene: TRBJ1-2
CDR3nt: TGTGCCAGTAGTAACGGACAGGGGATCTTCTTC
CDR3aa: CASSNGQGIFF

v_gene: TRBV6-5
len: 13
abundance: .
d_gene: .
j_gene: TRBJ1-2
CDR3nt: TGTGCCAGCAATGCAGGGGATAACTATGGCTACACCTTC
CDR3aa: CASNAGDNYGYTF

v_gene: TRBV4-3
len: 14
abundance: .
d_gene: .
j_gene: TRBJ2-3
CDR3nt: TGCGCCAGCAGCCAAGATACTAGCACAGATACGCAGTATTTT
CDR3aa: CASSQDTSTDTQYF

v_gene: TRBV4-3
len: 18
abundance: .
d_gene: .
j_gene: TRBJ2-6
CDR3nt: TGCGCCAGCAGCCAAGAGATGCAGGGCACTACTGGGGCCAACGTCCTGACTTTC
CDR3aa: CASSQEMQGTTGANVLTF

v_gene: TRBV7-2
len: 15
abundance: .
d_gene: TRBD2
j_gene: TRBJ2-5
CDR3nt: TGTGCCAGCAGCTTTTCCGGACTAGCTGGGGAGACCCAGTACTTC
CDR3aa: CASSFSGLAGETQYF

v_gene: TRBV5-8
len: 15
abundance: medium-sized
d_gene: TRBD2
j_gene: TRBJ2-7
CDR3nt: TGTGCCAGCAGCTTAAGCGGGGAAAGTGCCTACGAGCAGTACTTC
CDR3aa: CASSLSGESAYEQYF

v_gene: TRBV7-6
len: 16
abundance: .
d_gene: .
j_gene: TRBJ2-5
CDR3nt: TGTGCCAGCAGCTTCCGTTTCAGGGTGGATCGGGAGACCCAGTACTTC
CDR3aa: CASSFRFRVDRETQYF

v_gene: TRBV28
len: 15
abundance: .
d_gene: .
j_gene: TRBJ1-6
CDR3nt: TGTGCCAGCAGTTTTGTCCCAGGGCGGCGATCACCCCTCCACTTT
CDR3aa: CASSFVPGRRSPLHF

v_gene: TRBV7-3
len: 15
abundance: .
d_gene: TRBD1
j_gene: TRBJ2-1
CDR3nt: TGTGCCAGCAGCGCGAGACAGGGGCCCTACAATGAGCAGTTCTTC
CDR3aa: CASSARQGPYNEQFF

v_gene: TRBV7-2
len: 16
abundance: .
d_gene: .
j_gene: TRBJ2-2
CDR3nt: TGTGCCAGCAGCCTTGACATCCTCGCGAACACCGGGGAGCTGTTTTTT
CDR3aa: CASSLDILANTGELFF

v_gene: TRBV20-1
len: 14
abundance: .
d_gene: .
j_gene: TRBJ2-3
CDR3nt: TGCAGTGCTAGTGGTCAGGGGAACACAGATACGCAGTATTTT
CDR3aa: CSASGQGNTDTQYF